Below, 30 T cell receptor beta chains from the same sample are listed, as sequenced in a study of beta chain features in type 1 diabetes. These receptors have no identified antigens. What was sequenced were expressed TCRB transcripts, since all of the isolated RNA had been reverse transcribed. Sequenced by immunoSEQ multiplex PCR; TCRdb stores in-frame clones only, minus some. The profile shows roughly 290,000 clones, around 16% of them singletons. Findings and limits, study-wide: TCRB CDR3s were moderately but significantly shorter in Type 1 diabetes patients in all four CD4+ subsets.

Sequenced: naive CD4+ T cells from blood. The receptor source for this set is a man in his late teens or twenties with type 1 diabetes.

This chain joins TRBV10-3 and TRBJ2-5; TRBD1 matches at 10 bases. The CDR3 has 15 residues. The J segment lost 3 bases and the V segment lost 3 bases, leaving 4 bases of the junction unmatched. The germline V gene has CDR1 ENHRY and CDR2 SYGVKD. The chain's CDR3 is CAISEAGTGEETQYF. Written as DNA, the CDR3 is TGTGCCATCAGTGAAGCCGGGACAGGGGAAGAGACCCAGTACTTC.

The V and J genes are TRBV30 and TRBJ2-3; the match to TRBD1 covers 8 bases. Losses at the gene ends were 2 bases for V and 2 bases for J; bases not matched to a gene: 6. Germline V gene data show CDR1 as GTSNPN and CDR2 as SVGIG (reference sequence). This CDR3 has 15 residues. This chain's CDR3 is CAWSLRGPVTDTQYF. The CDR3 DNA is TGTGCCTGGAGTCTCAGGGGGCCGGTCACAGATACGCAGTATTTT.

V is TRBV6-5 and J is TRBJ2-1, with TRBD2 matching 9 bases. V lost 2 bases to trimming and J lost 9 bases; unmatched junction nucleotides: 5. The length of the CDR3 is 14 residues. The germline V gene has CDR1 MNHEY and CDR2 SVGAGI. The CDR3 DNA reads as TGTGCCAGCAGTTACCTAGCGGGATATGGTGAGCAGTTCTTC. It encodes CASSYLAGYGEQFF.

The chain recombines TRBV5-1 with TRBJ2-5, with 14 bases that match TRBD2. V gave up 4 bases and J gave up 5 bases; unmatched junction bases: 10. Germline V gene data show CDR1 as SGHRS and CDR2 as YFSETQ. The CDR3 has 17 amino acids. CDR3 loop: CASSPGTSGSRAETQYF. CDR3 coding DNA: TGCGCCAGCAGCCCCGGGACTAGCGGGAGTCGGGCCGAGACCCAGTACTTC.

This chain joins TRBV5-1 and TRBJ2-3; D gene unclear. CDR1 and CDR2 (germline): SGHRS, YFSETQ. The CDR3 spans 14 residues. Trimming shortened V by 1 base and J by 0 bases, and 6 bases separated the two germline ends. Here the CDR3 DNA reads TGCGCCAGCAGCTTGATTCCTAGCACAGATACGCAGTATTTT. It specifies CASSLIPSTDTQYF.

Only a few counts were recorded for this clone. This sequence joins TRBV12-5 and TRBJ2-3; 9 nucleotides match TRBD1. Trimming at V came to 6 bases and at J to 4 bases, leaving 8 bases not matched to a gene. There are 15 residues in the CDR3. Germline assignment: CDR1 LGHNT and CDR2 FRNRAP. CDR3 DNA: TGTGCTAGTGGGCTAGGACAGGGGAGCCCAGATACGCAGTATTTT. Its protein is CASGLGQGSPDTQYF. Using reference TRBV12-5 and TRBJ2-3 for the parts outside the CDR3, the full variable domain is DARVTQTPRHKVTEMGQEVTMRCQPILGHNTVFWYRQTMMQGLELLAYFRNRAPLDDSGMPKDRFSAEMPDATLATLKIQPSEPRDSAVYFCASGLGQGSPDTQYFGPGTRLTVL.

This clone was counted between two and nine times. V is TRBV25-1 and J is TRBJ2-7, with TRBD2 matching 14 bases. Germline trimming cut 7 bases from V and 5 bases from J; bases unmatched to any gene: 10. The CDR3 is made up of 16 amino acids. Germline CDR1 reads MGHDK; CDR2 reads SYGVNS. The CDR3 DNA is TGTGCCAGCACCCCTGGGACTAGCGGGAGACGGAACGAGCAGTACTTC. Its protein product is CASTPGTSGRRNEQYF.

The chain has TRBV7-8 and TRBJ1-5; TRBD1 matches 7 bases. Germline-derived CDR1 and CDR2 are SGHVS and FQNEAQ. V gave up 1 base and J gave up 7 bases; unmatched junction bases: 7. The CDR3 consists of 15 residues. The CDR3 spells CASSLGRDRVQPQHF. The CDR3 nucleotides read TGTGCCAGCAGCTTAGGCAGAGACAGGGTGCAGCCCCAGCATTTT.

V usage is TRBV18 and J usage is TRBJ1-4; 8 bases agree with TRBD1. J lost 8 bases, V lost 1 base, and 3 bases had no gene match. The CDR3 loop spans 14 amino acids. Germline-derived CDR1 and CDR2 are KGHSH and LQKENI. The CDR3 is CASSPLTGDEKLFF. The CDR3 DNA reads TGTGCCAGCTCACCACTGACAGGGGACGAAAAACTGTTTTTT.

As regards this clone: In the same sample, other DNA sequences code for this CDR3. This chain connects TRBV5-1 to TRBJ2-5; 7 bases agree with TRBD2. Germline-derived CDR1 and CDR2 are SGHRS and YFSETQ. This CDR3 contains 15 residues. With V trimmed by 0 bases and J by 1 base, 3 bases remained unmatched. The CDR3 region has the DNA TGCGCCAGCAGCTTGGGGACGGGGGGCCAAGAGACCCAGTACTTC. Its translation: CASSLGTGGQETQYF.

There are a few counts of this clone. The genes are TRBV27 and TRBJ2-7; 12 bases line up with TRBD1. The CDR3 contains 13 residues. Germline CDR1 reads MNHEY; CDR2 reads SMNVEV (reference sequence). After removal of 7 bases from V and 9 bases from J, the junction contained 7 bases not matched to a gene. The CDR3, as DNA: TGTGCCAGCAAGGGACAGGGGGCTTTCGGGCAGTACTTC. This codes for CASKGQGAFGQYF.

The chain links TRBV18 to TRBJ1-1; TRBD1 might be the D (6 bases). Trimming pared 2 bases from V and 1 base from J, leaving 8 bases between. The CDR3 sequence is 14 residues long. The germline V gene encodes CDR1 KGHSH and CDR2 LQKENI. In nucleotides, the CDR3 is TGTGCCAGCTCACCAAACAGGGCGAACACTGAAGCTTTCTTT. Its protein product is CASSPNRANTEAFF.

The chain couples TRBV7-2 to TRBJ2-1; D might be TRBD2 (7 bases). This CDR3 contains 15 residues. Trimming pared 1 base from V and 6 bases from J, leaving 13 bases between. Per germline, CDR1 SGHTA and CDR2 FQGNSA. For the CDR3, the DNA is TGTGCCAGCAGCTTAGAACGGGGGGCCCTCAATGAGCAGTTCTTC. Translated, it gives CASSLERGALNEQFF.

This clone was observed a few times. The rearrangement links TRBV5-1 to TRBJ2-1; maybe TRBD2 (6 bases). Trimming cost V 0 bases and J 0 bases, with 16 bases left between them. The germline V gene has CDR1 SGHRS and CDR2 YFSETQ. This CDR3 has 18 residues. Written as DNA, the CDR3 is TGCGCCAGCAGCTTGGGTGCTAGCGCCCGAAGCTCCTACAATGAGCAGTTCTTC. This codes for CASSLGASARSSYNEQFF. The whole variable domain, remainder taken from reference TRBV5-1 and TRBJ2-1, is KAGVTQTPRYLIKTRGQQVTLSCSPISGHRSVSWYQQTPGQGLQFLFEYFSETQRNKGNFPGRFSGRQFSNSRSEMNVSTLELGDSALYLCASSLGASARSSYNEQFFGPGTRLTVL.

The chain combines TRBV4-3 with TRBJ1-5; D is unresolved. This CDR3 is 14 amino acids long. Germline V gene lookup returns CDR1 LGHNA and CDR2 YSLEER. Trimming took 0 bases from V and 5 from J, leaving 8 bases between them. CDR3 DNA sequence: TGCGCCAGCAGCCAAGATTTTGAGGATCAGCCCCAGCATTTT. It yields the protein CASSQDFEDQPQHF.

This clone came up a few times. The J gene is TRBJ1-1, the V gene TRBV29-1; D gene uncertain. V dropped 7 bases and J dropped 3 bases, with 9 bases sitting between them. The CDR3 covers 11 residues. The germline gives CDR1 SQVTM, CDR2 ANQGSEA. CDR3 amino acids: CSGSRDTEAFF. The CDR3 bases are TGCAGCGGATCCCGGGACACTGAAGCTTTCTTT.

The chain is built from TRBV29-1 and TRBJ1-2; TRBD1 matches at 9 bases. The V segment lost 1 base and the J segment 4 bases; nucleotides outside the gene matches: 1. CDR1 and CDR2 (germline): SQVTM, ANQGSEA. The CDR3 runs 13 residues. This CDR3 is CSVEAGQGYGYTF. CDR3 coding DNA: TGCAGCGTTGAAGCGGGACAGGGCTATGGCTACACCTTC.

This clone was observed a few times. The CDR3 here is CATLNREGAGELFF. CDR3 DNA sequence: TGTGCCACCCTGAACAGGGAAGGGGCCGGGGAGCTGTTTTTT. This chain uses TRBV28 with TRBJ2-2; tentatively, D is TRBD1 (6 bases). Germline V gene data show CDR1 as MDHEN and CDR2 as SYDVKM. The CDR3 spans 14 residues. Trimming left V 10 bases short and J 6 bases short, with 18 bases between.

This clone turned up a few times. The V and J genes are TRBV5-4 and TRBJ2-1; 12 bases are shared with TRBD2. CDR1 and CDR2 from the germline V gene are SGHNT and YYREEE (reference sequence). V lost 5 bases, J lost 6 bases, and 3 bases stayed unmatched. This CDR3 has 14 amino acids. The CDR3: CASRLAGGPNEQFF. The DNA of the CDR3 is TGTGCCAGCAGGCTAGCGGGGGGGCCCAATGAGCAGTTCTTC.

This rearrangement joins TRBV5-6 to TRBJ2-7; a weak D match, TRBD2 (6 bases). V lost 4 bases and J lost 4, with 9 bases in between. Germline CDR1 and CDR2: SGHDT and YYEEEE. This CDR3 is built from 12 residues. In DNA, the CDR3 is TGTGCCAGCAGCAGGGGACTTTACGAGCAGTACTTC. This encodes CASSRGLYEQYF.

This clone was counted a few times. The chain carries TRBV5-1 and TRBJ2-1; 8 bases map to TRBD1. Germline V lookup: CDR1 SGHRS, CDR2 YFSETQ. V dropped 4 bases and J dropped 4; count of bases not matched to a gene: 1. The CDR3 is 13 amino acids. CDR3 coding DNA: TGCGCCAGCAGCGGGGACAGGTACAATGAGCAGTTCTTC. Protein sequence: CASSGDRYNEQFF.

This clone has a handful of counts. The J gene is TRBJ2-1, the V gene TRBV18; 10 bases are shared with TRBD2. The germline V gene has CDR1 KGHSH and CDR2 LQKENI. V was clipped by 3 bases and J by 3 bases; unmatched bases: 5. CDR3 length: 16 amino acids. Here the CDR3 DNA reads TGTGCCAGCTCACCGCGAGCGGGAGGGGGCTACAATGAGCAGTTCTTC. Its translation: CASSPRAGGGYNEQFF.

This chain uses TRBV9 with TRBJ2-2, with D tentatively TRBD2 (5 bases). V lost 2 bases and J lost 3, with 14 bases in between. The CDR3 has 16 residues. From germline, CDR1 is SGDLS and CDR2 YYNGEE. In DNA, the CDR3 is TGTGCCAGCAGCGTCGGGCCCTCGAGGGACACCGGGGAGCTGTTTTTT. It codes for CASSVGPSRDTGELFF.

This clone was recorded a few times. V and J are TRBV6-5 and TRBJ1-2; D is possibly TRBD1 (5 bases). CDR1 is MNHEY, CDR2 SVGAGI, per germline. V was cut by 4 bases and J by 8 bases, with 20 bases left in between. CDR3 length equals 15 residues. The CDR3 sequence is CASSSARNRNEGYTF. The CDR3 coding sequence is TGTGCCAGCAGTTCGGCCCGAAACAGGAACGAGGGCTACACCTTC.

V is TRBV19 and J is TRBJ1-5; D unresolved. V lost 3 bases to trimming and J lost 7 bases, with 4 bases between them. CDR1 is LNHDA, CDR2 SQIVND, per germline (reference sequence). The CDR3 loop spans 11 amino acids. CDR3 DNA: TGTGCCAGTAGTATTAAACAGCCCCAGCATTTT. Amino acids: CASSIKQPQHF. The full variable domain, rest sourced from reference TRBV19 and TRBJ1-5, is DGGITQSPKYLFRKEGQNVTLSCEQNLNHDAMYWYRQDPGQGLRLIYYSQIVNDFQKGDIAEGYSVSREKKESFPLTVTSAQKNPTAFYLCASSIKQPQHFGDGTRLSIL.

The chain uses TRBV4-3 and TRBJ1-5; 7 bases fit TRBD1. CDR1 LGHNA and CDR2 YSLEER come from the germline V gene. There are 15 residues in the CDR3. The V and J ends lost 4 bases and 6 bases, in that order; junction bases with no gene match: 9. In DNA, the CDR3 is TGCGCCAGCAGCCGAAAATTGACAGGGAGTCAGCCCCAGCATTTT. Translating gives CASSRKLTGSQPQHF.

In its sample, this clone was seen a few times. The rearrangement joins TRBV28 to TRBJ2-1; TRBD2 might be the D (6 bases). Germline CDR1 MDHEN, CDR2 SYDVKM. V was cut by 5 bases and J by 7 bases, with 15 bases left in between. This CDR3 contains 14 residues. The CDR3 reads CASSTAWGVNEQFF. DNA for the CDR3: TGTGCCAGCAGTACAGCTTGGGGGGTGAATGAGCAGTTCTTC.

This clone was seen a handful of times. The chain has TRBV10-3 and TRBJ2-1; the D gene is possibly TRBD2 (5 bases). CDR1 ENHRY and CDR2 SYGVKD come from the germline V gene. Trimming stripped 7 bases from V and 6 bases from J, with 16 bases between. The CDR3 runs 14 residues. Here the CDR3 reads CAITPDYGGNEQFF. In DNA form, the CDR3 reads TGTGCCATCACCCCAGACTACGGCGGCAATGAGCAGTTCTTC.

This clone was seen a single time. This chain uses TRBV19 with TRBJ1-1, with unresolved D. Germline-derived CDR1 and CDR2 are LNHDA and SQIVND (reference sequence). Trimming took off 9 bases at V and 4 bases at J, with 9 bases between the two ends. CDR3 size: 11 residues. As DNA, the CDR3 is TGTGCCAGCGGCGGGTTCACTGAAGCTTTCTTT. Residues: CASGGFTEAFF. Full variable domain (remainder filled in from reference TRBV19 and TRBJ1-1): DGGITQSPKYLFRKEGQNVTLSCEQNLNHDAMYWYRQDPGQGLRLIYYSQIVNDFQKGDIAEGYSVSREKKESFPLTVTSAQKNPTAFYLCASGGFTEAFFGQGTRLTVV.

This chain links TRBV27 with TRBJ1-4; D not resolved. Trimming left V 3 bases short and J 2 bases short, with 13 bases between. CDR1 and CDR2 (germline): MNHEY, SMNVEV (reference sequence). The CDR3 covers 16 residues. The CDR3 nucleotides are TGTGCCAGCAGTTTTAGGTCTCGGGGTACTAATGAAAAACTGTTTTTT. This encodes CASSFRSRGTNEKLFF.